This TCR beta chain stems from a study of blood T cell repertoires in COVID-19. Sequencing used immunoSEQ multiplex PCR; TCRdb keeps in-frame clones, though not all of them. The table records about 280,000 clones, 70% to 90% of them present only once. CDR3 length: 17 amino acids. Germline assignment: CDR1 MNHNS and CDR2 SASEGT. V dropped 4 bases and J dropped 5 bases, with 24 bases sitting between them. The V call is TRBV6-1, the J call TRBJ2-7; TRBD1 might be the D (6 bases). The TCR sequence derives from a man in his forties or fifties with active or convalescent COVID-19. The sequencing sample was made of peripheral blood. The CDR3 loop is CASSGINRVSFGDEQYF. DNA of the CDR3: TGTGCCAGCAGTGGCATTAACAGGGTTTCCTTTGGGGACGAGCAGTACTTC.